This TCR beta chain was recorded in a study of shared clonotypes between healthy human individuals. Across the study: The study used three CD4 naive, three CD4 memory, two CD8 naive and one CD8 memory plate per donor. Overall study findings and caveats: Across subsets, estimated richness was generally greater for naive than for memory populations. The study found lower generation probabilities in non-shared clonotypes than in those shared by all four donors.

Germline V gene sequence: CDR1 MGHRA, CDR2 YSYEKL. V was shortened by 1 base and J by 8 bases, with 17 bases between the two germline ends. There are 15 residues in the CDR3. As defined, naive CD8 cells were CD45RO-negative and positively selected for CCR7, with terminally differentiated effector memory CD45RA+ cells excluded. In regard to this clone: Its antigen is undetermined.

Assay execution took place at the deep level. Sequencing was performed with immunoSEQ multiplex PCR; in TCRdb, only in-frame clones are kept and a portion is missing. The sample yields 1.5 million to 2.5 million clones, about 94% seen once. Input material: naive CD8+ T cells sorted from blood. V is TRBV4-1 and J is TRBJ1-1; possible D gene TRBD1, 6 bases. The receptor's source is a man between 18 and 29 years old in good health. The CDR3 region has the DNA TGCGCCAGCAGCCAAGTTGAGGGGGGGCTCGACGAAGCTTTCTTT. It translates to CASSQVEGGLDEAFF.